The source of this TCR beta chain is a study of blood T cell repertoires in COVID-19. Study-wide background: Acute and convalescent COVID-19 specimens originated in the United States, Italy and Spain. The cDNA or gDNA used as material had been derived from T cells, B-cell-depleted T cells, or PBMCs.

A few counts support this clone. The germline gives CDR1 SGHTA, CDR2 FQGNSA. CDR3 size: 14 residues. After removal of 4 bases from V and 7 bases from J, the junction contained 8 bases not matched to a gene. Under the authors' procedure: The assay estimated nucleated cells by amplifying reference gene primers. Measured with immunoSEQ multiplex PCR; TCRdb has only the in-frame clones, and not every one. V and J calls and clone size follow that table, whereas D and trimming were derived from the DNA. The table has some 150,000 clones, 80% seen once. The V and J genes are TRBV7-2 and TRBJ2-3; 7 bases are a match to TRBD2. The source is a man aged 55 to 70 with active or convalescent COVID-19. Sequenced: peripheral blood. CDR3 sequence: CASSSLGGSYTQYF. CDR3 DNA: TGTGCCAGCAGCTCGCTGGGGGGGAGTTATACGCAGTATTTT. The entire variable domain, with the rest obtained from reference TRBV7-2 and TRBJ2-3, is as follows: GAGVSQSPSNKVTEKGKDVELRCDPISGHTALYWYRQSLGQGLEFLIYFQGNSAPDKSGLPSDRFSAERTGGSVSTLTIQRTQQEDSAVYLCASSSLGGSYTQYFGPGTRLTVL.